The T cell receptor beta chain described here comes from a study of cytomegalovirus exposure and HLA in healthy donors. In this sample, this clone turned up a few times. Researchers ran the PCR with 60 Vbeta and 13 Jbeta primers. Here immunoSEQ multiplex PCR was the method, and the copy in TCRdb shows in-frame clones only, minus some. This table holds 150,000 to 200,000 clones, 80% found once. This CDR3 spans 11 amino acids. Germline V gene sequence: CDR1 SGHAT, CDR2 FQNNGV. V was pared by 7 bases and J by 7 bases, with 1 base of the junction left unmatched. This receptor was taken from a boy aged 5 to 17 in good health and CMV-seronegative. The J gene is TRBJ2-1, the V gene TRBV11-2; 7 nucleotides agree with TRBD1. Source material: PBMCs. The CDR3 DNA sequence: TGTGCCAGCACCAGGGGGAATGAGCAGTTCTTC. Amino acid sequence: CASTRGNEQFF.